These T cell receptor beta chains were read from a single sample in a study of blood T cell repertoires in COVID-19. Repertoires were generated with immunoSEQ multiplex PCR, while TCRdb's copy carries only in-frame clones and drops some. The sample holds a few hundred thousand clones, 85% seen once. Sequenced material: peripheral blood. The receptor set was obtained from a man between 50 and 59 years old with active or convalescent COVID-19. CDR3s include the opening cysteine and the closing phenylalanine or tryptophan. The order of the fields is clone size, D gene, J gene, V gene, CDR3 DNA, CDR3 protein. D genes are given only for firm matches. The size entry is marked missing in some rows and otherwise reads once, few, many or a size class.

.	.	TRBJ1-1	TRBV5-1	TGCGCCAGCAGCTTGGACAACCAGGGTGAAGCTTTCTTT	CASSLDNQGEAFF
once	.	TRBJ1-1	TRBV6-5	TGTGCCAGCAGTTTAGACAGGATGAACACTGAAGCTTTCTTT	CASSLDRMNTEAFF
.	.	TRBJ2-3	TRBV19	TGTGCCAGTAGTATTGGGGTAGGGGGGGCCCCGCAGTATTTT	CASSIGVGGAPQYF
.	.	TRBJ2-7	TRBV2	TGTGCCAGCAGGCCGGGACTTATCTACGAGCAGTACTTC	CASRPGLIYEQYF
.	TRBD2	TRBJ2-3	TRBV5-1	TGCGCCAGCAGCTTTGGGACTAGCGGGTTTATGACAGATACGCAGTATTTT	CASSFGTSGFMTDTQYF
.	.	TRBJ1-2	TRBV12-5	TGTGCTAGTGGTTTGGTAGAACAAAGTTATGGCTACACCTTC	CASGLVEQSYGYTF
.	.	TRBJ2-6	TRBV6-1	TGTGCCAGCAGTGCCCCAGGGGAACCCTCTGGGGCCAACGTCCTGACTTTC	CASSAPGEPSGANVLTF
.	.	TRBJ1-2	TRBV16	TGTGCCAGCAGCGAGGGGGTCGTCGGCTACACCTTC	CASSEGVVGYTF
few	TRBD1	TRBJ1-1	TRBV29-1	TGCAGCGTTGAAGTACAGGGGGACACTGAAGCTTTCTTT	CSVEVQGDTEAFF
few	.	TRBJ2-3	TRBV6-4	TGTGCCAGCAGTGCTTTGGGTCTAGACACAGATACGCAGTATTTT	CASSALGLDTDTQYF
.	TRBD2	TRBJ2-7	TRBV10-2	TGCGCCAGCAGAAAAACCGGGACTAGCGGTTACGAGCAGTACTTC	CASRKTGTSGYEQYF
.	TRBD2	TRBJ2-1	TRBV5-1	TGCGCCAGCAGCTGGGTGGCGGGAGTAGTCAGTGAGCAGTTCTTC	CASSWVAGVVSEQFF
.	TRBD1	TRBJ1-1	TRBV5-1	TGCGCCAGCAGCCGCCAAGACGGACAGGGTGCTGAAGCTTTCTTT	CASSRQDGQGAEAFF
.	TRBD2	TRBJ2-3	TRBV4-3	TGCGCCAGCAGCCAAGAACCCGTCGGGACGGGAGGGAGGGGCTCTAGCACAGATACGCAGTATTTT	CASSQEPVGTGGRGSSTDTQYF
once	.	TRBJ2-7	TRBV6-5	TGTGCCAGCAGTTCCCGACAGCCTACCTACGAGCAGTACTTC	CASSSRQPTYEQYF
.	TRBD1	TRBJ2-7	TRBV6-5	TGTGCCAGCGCAGGGGGCGGATACGAGCAGTACTTC	CASAGGGYEQYF
.	TRBD1	TRBJ1-2	TRBV3-1/TRBV3-2	TGTGCCAGCAGCCAAGATCTTACAGGGGGCGCTGGCTACACCTTC	CASSQDLTGGAGYTF
.	.	TRBJ2-5	TRBV7-3	TGTGCCAGCAGCCCGACGGTCCCGGGGACCCAGTACTTC	CASSPTVPGTQYF
.	TRBD2	TRBJ2-3	TRBV4-1	TGCGCCAGCAGCCCCGGGACTAGCGGGAGGGGGGATACGCAGTATTTT	CASSPGTSGRGDTQYF
.	.	TRBJ1-2	TRBV7-2	TGTGCCAGCAGCTTGCAGGCAGGACTCACTAACTATGGCTACACCTTC	CASSLQAGLTNYGYTF
.	TRBD2	TRBJ2-3	TRBV27	TGTGCCAGCAGACTAACCCGCGTGGGGGGGTGGGATACGCAGTATTTT	CASRLTRVGGWDTQYF
few	.	TRBJ1-1	TRBV9	TGTGCCAGCAGCGTAGGCCCGGGGAACACTGAAGCTTTCTTT	CASSVGPGNTEAFF
once	TRBD1	TRBJ1-1	TRBV11-2	TGTGCCAGCAGCTTGCAAATACAGGGGAACGAAGCTTTCTTT	CASSLQIQGNEAFF
once	.	TRBJ1-5	TRBV7-3	TGTGCCACCCCCGACACATATAGCAATCAGCCCCAGCATTTT	CATPDTYSNQPQHF
.	.	TRBJ1-2	TRBV20-1	TGCAGTGCTAGAGCGTTCTATGGCTACACCTTC	CSARAFYGYTF
.	.	TRBJ2-7	TRBV27	TGTGCCAGCAGTTTATCGGGGCTGCTCTCCTACGAGCAGTACTTC	CASSLSGLLSYEQYF
.	.	TRBJ2-7	TRBV12-3/TRBV12-4	TGTGCCAGCAGTGCGAGCCAAACCTACGAGCAGTACTTC	CASSASQTYEQYF
once	TRBD1	TRBJ2-3	TRBV6-6	TGTGCCAGCAGTCGCCGGGACAGATTAAATTTT	CASSRRDRLNF
.	.	TRBJ2-1	TRBV6-6	TGTGCCAGCAGCCTCAGGACTCAAGCCTACAATGAGCAGTTCTTC	CASSLRTQAYNEQFF
.	TRBD1	TRBJ2-7	TRBV6-2/TRBV6-3	TGTGCCAGCAGTTACTACAGGGGGTACTACGAGCAGTACTTC	CASSYYRGYYEQYF
.	TRBD2	TRBJ2-5	TRBV7-2	TGTGCCAGCACCCGCCGGGCTAGCGGGAGGATTTTCCAAGAGACCCAGTACTTC	CASTRRASGRIFQETQYF
.	TRBD2	TRBJ2-1	TRBV4-3	TGCGCCAGCAGCCTAGGCGGGGGGGTTAATGAGCAGTTCTTC	CASSLGGGVNEQFF
once	TRBD2	TRBJ2-3	TRBV3-1/TRBV3-2	TGTGCCAGCAGCCCTACGGGGGGTACGCAGTATTTT	CASSPTGGTQYF
.	.	TRBJ1-2	TRBV7-9	TGTGCCAGCAGCATGACGGGACAAATGGGCTACACCTTC	CASSMTGQMGYTF
.	.	TRBJ1-6	TRBV5-6	TGTGCCAGCAGCCCGCCGGGGGGCTTAGGACCCCTCCACTTT	CASSPPGGLGPLHF
.	.	TRBJ2-1	TRBV2	TGTGCCAGCAGTGAAGCCCCTACCGAGCAGTTCTTC	CASSEAPTEQFF
.	TRBD1	TRBJ1-1	TRBV28	TGTGCCAGCAGTGGGAACAGGGGGATAAACACTGAAGCTTTCTTT	CASSGNRGINTEAFF
.	TRBD2	TRBJ2-7	TRBV5-6	TGTGCCAGCAGCCCACTAGCGGGAGGCTACGAGCAGTACTTC	CASSPLAGGYEQYF
.	TRBD1	TRBJ2-4	TRBV19	TGTGCCAGTTCTACAGGGGTACTAGCCAAAAACATTCAGTACTTC	CASSTGVLAKNIQYF
once	TRBD2	TRBJ2-5	TRBV6-5	TGTGCCACCTCCCGGCGGGGGGAGGGCCAAGAGACCCAGTACTTC	CATSRRGEGQETQYF
.	TRBD1	TRBJ1-1	TRBV18	TGTGCCAGCTCACCACAGGGACAGGGGAACACTGAAGCTTTCTTT	CASSPQGQGNTEAFF
.	TRBD1	TRBJ1-5	TRBV29-1	TGCAGCGTTGGCGGCAGGGGGCTAGATCAGCCCCAGCATTTT	CSVGGRGLDQPQHF